This TCR beta chain derives from a study of cytomegalovirus exposure and HLA in healthy donors. It was with 60 Vbeta and 13 Jbeta primers that the PCR ran. The method was immunoSEQ multiplex PCR; TCRdb's version includes in-frame clones alone and lacks a portion of them. There are about 67,000 clones in the sample; 85% to 90% occur only once, and 9% to 13% lies in the top ten. The CDR3 spans 17 residues. Germline V gene lookup returns CDR1 SGHDT and CDR2 YYEEEE. The chain employs TRBV5-6 and TRBJ2-5; 9 bases are shared with TRBD1. The end of the DNA is better explained by TRBJ2-7, so the J call may be wrong. The clonotype was recovered from a woman aged 30 to 39 in good health and CMV-seropositive. The sample consisted of PBMCs. CDR3 in amino acids: CASSLEEGTGTLYEQYF. CDR3 sequence (DNA): TGTGCCAGCAGCTTGGAAGAGGGGACAGGGACACTTTACGAGCAGTACTTC.